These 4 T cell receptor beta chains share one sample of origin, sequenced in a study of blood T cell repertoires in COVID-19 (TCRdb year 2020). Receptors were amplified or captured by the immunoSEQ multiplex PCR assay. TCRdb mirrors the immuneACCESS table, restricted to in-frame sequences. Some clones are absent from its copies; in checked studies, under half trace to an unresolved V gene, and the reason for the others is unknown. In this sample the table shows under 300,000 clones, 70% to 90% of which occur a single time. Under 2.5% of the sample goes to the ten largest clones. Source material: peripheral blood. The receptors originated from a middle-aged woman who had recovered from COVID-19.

The CDR3 loop reads CSASAGGTYNEQFF. CDR3 bases: TGCAGTGCTAGTGCGGGAGGGACTTACAATGAGCAGTTCTTC. The chain has TRBV20-1 and TRBJ2-1, with 9 nucleotides matching TRBD2. J lost 4 bases, V lost 3 bases, and 4 bases had no gene match. Germline values: CDR1 DFQATT, CDR2 SNEGSKA (reference sequence). The CDR3 contains 14 residues.

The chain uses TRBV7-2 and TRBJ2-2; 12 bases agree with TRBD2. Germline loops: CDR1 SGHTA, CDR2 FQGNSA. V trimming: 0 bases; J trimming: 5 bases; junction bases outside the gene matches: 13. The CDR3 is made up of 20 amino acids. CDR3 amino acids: CASSLAGSLGLAGWTGELFF. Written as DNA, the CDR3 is TGTGCCAGCAGCTTAGCTGGCAGCCTAGGACTAGCGGGATGGACCGGGGAGCTGTTTTTT.

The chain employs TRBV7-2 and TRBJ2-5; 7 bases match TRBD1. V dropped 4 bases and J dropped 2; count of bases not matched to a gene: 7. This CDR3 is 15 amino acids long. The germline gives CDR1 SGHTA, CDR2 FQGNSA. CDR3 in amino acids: CASSSGQTKQETQYF. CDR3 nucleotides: TGTGCCAGCAGCTCGGGACAGACAAAACAAGAGACCCAGTACTTC.

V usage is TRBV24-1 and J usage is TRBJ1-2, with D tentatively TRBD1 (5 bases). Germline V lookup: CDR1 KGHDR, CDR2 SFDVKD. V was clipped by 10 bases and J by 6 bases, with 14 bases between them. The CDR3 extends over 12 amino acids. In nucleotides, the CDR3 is TGTGCCACGGCGAGCAGGGCGAATGGCTACACCTTC. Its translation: CATASRANGYTF.